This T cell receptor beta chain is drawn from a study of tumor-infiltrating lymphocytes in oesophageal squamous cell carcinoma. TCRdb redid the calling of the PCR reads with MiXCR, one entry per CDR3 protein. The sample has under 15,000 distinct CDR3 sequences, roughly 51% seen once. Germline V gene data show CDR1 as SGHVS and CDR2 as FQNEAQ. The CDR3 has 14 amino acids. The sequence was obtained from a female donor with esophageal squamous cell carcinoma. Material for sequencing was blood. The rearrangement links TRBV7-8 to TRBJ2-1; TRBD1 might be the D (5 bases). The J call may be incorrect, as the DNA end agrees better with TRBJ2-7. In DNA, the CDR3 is TGTGCCAGCAGCTTAGGAACAGGCTCCTACGAGCAGTACTTC. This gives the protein CASSLGTGSYEQYF.